Each of the 9 T cell receptor beta chains below was sequenced from the same sample in a study of CD8 T cells in ankylosing spondylitis. TCRdb ran MiXCR on the 5' RACE reads and lists one entry per CDR3 protein. The table records 100,000 to 150,000 distinct CDR3 sequences, over 7% of them present only once. The material sequenced was blood, either unsorted or a sorted T cell fraction (not recorded which). These receptors were taken from a male donor with ankylosing spondylitis or in good health (not recorded which).

This clonotype was seen ten or more times. The rearrangement joins TRBV7-9 to TRBJ2-1; D gene unclear. The germline gives CDR1 SEHNR, CDR2 FQNEAQ (reference sequence). The CDR3 runs 12 residues. V shed 3 bases and J shed 5 bases, with 5 bases lying between them. The CDR3 DNA sequence: TGTGCCAGCAGCTTTGGGCACAATGAGCAGTTCTTC. Its translation: CASSFGHNEQFF.

J is TRBJ2-7 and V is TRBV6-4; a possible D gene is TRBD2 (6 bases). V was pared by 3 bases and J by 0 bases, with 12 bases between. Germline lookup yields CDR1 MRHNA and CDR2 SNTAGT. The CDR3 runs to 15 residues. CDR3 coding DNA: TGTGCCAGCAGTGAGGGGACTCGAGCCTCCTACGAGCAGTACTTC. It encodes CASSEGTRASYEQYF.

This clonotype was seen at least ten times. V gene TRBV7-2 combines with J gene TRBJ2-7; perhaps TRBD1 as D (6 bases). The ends were cut back, 3 bases at V and 6 bases at J, with 12 bases in the middle. From germline, CDR1 is SGHTA and CDR2 FQGNSA. The CDR3 extends over 13 amino acids. The CDR3 region is CASSFRQGGEQYF. The CDR3 region has the DNA TGTGCCAGCAGCTTTAGACAAGGGGGCGAGCAGTACTTC.

This clonotype was counted at least ten times. The genes are TRBV12-3 or TRBV12-4 and TRBJ2-3; 10 positions agree with TRBD2. The V segment lost 5 bases and the J segment 3 bases; nucleotides outside the gene matches: 5. The CDR3 runs to 15 residues. The CDR3 protein is CASSPSGSATDTQYF. The CDR3, as DNA: TGTGCCAGCAGTCCTAGCGGGAGTGCGACAGATACGCAGTATTTT.

This clonotype showed up just a few times. J is TRBJ2-5 and V is TRBV9; 11 bases are shared with TRBD1. This CDR3 is 16 amino acids long. Germline V lookup: CDR1 SGDLS, CDR2 YYNGEE. V lost 3 bases to trimming and J lost 0 bases; unmatched junction nucleotides: 4. The CDR3 here is CASSDRDRGNQETQYF. The CDR3 DNA sequence: TGTGCCAGCAGCGACCGGGACAGGGGGAACCAAGAGACCCAGTACTTC.

This clonotype occurred a few times. This sequence joins TRBV29-1 and TRBJ2-3; D remains ambiguous. The CDR3 runs 13 residues. V lost 4 bases to trimming and J lost 5 bases, with 13 bases between them. Looked up from germline, CDR1 is SQVTM and CDR2 is ANQGSEA. The DNA of the CDR3 is TGCAGCGTTGTAGCCAGATCCAGAGATACGCAGTATTTT. It specifies CSVVARSRDTQYF.

Notes on this clonotype: A single base separates this from a much larger clone, so it may be a read error. This rearrangement joins TRBV20-1 to TRBJ2-3; possibly TRBD2 for D (5 bases). Germline V lookup: CDR1 DFQATT, CDR2 SNEGSKA (reference sequence). There are 14 residues in the CDR3. CDR3 bases: TGCAGTGCTAGAGTAGGCCCTAGCACAGATACGCGGTATTTT. Protein sequence: CSARVGPSTDTRYF.

This clonotype was counted many times. V is TRBV5-1 and J is TRBJ1-4; D is unclear. Germline V lookup: CDR1 SGHRS, CDR2 YFSETQ. This CDR3 has 17 residues. The germline V and J ends were trimmed by 0 bases and 0 bases, with 12 bases remaining between them. CDR3 amino acids: CASSLDTLGATNEKLFF. For the CDR3, the DNA is TGCGCCAGCAGCTTGGATACGCTTGGGGCAACTAATGAAAAACTGTTTTTT. The full variable domain, rest sourced from reference TRBV5-1 and TRBJ1-4, is KAGVTQTPRYLIKTRGQQVTLSCSPISGHRSVSWYQQTPGQGLQFLFEYFSETQRNKGNFPGRFSGRQFSNSRSEMNVSTLELGDSALYLCASSLDTLGATNEKLFFGSGTQLSVL.

This clonotype occurred many times. The chain is built from TRBV4-2 and TRBJ1-4; D is perhaps TRBD1 (6 bases). CDR3 size: 17 residues. Trimming removed 5 bases from V and 3 bases from J, with 19 bases in between. The germline V gene encodes CDR1 LGHNA and CDR2 YNFKEQ. For the CDR3, the DNA is TGTGCCAGCAGCAAGCAACCGGGGGCGGTGTCTAATGAAAAACTGTTTTTT. Amino acids: CASSKQPGAVSNEKLFF.